Here is one T cell receptor beta chain with its context. These data come from a study of blood T cell repertoires in COVID-19. About the research overall: The analysed material was cDNA or gDNA that came from T cells, B-cell-depleted T cells, or PBMCs.

Data came from immunoSEQ multiplex PCR; TCRdb stores just in-frame clones and leaves some out. Here the sample spans 100,000 to 150,000 clones, about 88% being singletons. The CDR3 has 14 amino acids. Trimming took 1 base from V and 3 from J, leaving 8 bases between them. Looked up from germline, CDR1 is LGHDT and CDR2 is YNNKEL (reference sequence). Grouping used clinical history reported by participants in a survey and questionnaire. The chain has TRBV3-1 (or the pseudogene TRBV3-2) and TRBJ2-3; a possible D gene is TRBD2 (6 bases). Source material: PBMCs or T cells enriched from blood (not recorded which). This sequence originates from a woman between 50 and 59 years old who had recovered from COVID-19. CDR3 amino acids: CASSQGAGTDTQYF. The CDR3 coding sequence is TGTGCCAGCAGCCAAGGGGCGGGGACAGATACGCAGTATTTT.